This is a list of T cell receptor beta chains from one sample in a study of cytotoxic CD8 clonotypes in ibrutinib-treated CLL. Libraries were prepared by immunoSEQ multiplex PCR; TCRdb keeps only in-frame clonotypes and omits some of them. Of 250,000 to 350,000 clones listed, approximately 76% were seen once; the top ten hold about 5%. The source was PBMCs, collected at disease progression, from a patient treated with ibrutinib. The source of these receptors is a human donor with chronic lymphocytic leukemia. Each CDR3 is given with its conserved first and last residue. A D gene is named only where the DNA matches it firmly. Clone size appears in some rows only: once, few, many, or a class for an expanded clone.

TRBV5-4	.	.	TRBJ1-2	CASSLAGPADGYTF	TGTGCCAGCAGCTTGGCAGGGCCGGCGGACGGCTACACCTTC
TRBV27	.	few	TRBJ1-2	CASRLGQYGYTF	TGTGCCAGCAGATTAGGACAATATGGCTACACCTTC
TRBV5-6	TRBD1	few	TRBJ2-3	CASSLGLTGWFGTQYF	TGTGCCAGCAGCTTAGGGCTGACAGGGTGGTTTGGTACGCAGTATTTT
TRBV21-1	.	.	TRBJ2-5	CASSKEGEGVEETQYF	TGTGCCAGCAGCAAAGAGGGAGAAGGCGTTGAAGAGACCCAGTACTTC
TRBV5-1	TRBD2	few	TRBJ2-2	CASKRTSGVTGELFF	TGCGCCAGCAAGAGGACTAGCGGGGTCACCGGGGAGCTGTTTTTT
TRBV28	.	.	TRBJ2-7	CASSFEGVEQYF	TGTGCCAGCAGTTTTGAGGGGGTCGAACAGTACTTC
TRBV4-3	TRBD2	.	TRBJ2-7	CASSPDLLAGVYEQYF	TGCGCCAGCAGCCCAGACTTACTAGCGGGAGTTTACGAGCAGTACTTC
TRBV2	TRBD2	.	TRBJ2-7	CASSQHTSGAYEQYF	TGTGCCAGCAGTCAACACACTAGCGGCGCCTACGAGCAGTACTTC
TRBV27	.	few	TRBJ2-1	CASSSADWYNEQFF	TGTGCCAGCAGTTCCGCAGACTGGTACAATGAGCAGTTCTTC
TRBV28	.	few	TRBJ1-2	CASSLIEGYGYTF	TGTGCCAGCAGTTTGATTGAGGGTTATGGCTACACCTTC
TRBV27	TRBD1	.	TRBJ1-2	CASASQGVRLDYGYTF	TGTGCCAGCGCATCACAGGGGGTGCGGTTGGACTATGGCTACACCTTC
TRBV29-1	.	once	TRBJ2-5	CSVELRGAETQYF	TGCAGCGTTGAATTGCGGGGCGCCGAGACCCAGTACTTC
TRBV15	TRBD1	.	TRBJ2-1	CATSNRTGFLDEQFF	TGTGCCACCAGCAACCGGACAGGGTTTTTGGATGAGCAGTTCTTC
TRBV5-8	.	few	TRBJ1-2	CASSLRGTNYGYTF	TGTGCCAGCAGCTTGAGGGGAACTAACTATGGCTACACCTTC
TRBV15	TRBD1	.	TRBJ2-5	CATSREWDRETQYF	TGTGCCACCAGCAGAGAGTGGGACAGGGAGACCCAGTACTTC
TRBV6-6	.	.	TRBJ2-3	CASSKQGDTDTQYF	TGTGCCAGCAGTAAACAGGGTGACACAGATACGCAGTATTTT
TRBV15	.	.	TRBJ1-5	CATSRDLGPNQPQHF	TGTGCCACCAGCAGAGATTTGGGACCCAATCAGCCCCAGCATTTT
TRBV9	TRBD1	.	TRBJ2-7	CASSVAYPGQGAYEQYF	TGTGCCAGCAGCGTAGCATACCCTGGACAGGGGGCCTACGAGCAGTACTTC
TRBV29-1	TRBD2	.	TRBJ2-7	CSVEFQREGGEQYF	TGCAGCGTTGAATTTCAGCGGGAGGGCGGGGAGCAGTACTTC
TRBV6-6	.	few	TRBJ2-1	CASEGEGDNEQFF	TGTGCCAGCGAAGGTGAGGGCGACAATGAGCAGTTCTTC
TRBV4-3	TRBD2	.	TRBJ2-1	CASSQGSGTTNEQFF	TGCGCCAGCAGCCAAGGATCCGGGACTACCAATGAGCAGTTCTTC
TRBV19	TRBD2	.	TRBJ2-3	CASSTQAGVPDTQYF	TGTGCCAGTAGTACCCAAGCGGGAGTGCCAGATACGCAGTATTTT
TRBV7-6	.	.	TRBJ2-7	CASSLAPVRSVPQYEQYF	TGTGCCAGCAGCTTAGCTCCTGTTCGTTCCGTCCCCCAATACGAGCAGTACTTC
TRBV9	.	few	TRBJ1-5	CASSVEGGDNQPQHF	TGTGCCAGCAGCGTAGAGGGAGGGGACAATCAGCCCCAGCATTTT
TRBV27	.	.	TRBJ2-7	CASSFGPSAGTYEQYF	TGTGCCAGCAGTTTTGGGCCCAGCGCAGGAACCTACGAGCAGTACTTC
TRBV2	.	.	TRBJ2-7	CASSLGALTYEQYF	TGTGCCAGCAGTCTGGGGGCGTTAACCTACGAGCAGTACTTC